Listed here are 2 T cell receptor beta chains from one sample, sequenced in a study of blood T cells in healthy people across ages. With a J-beta primer mix and a sample-barcoded 5' primer, a second PCR ran about 7 to 12 cycles. TCRdb recomputed calls from the 5' RACE reads with MiXCR, one row per CDR3 protein. Counted here are about 640,000 distinct CDR3 sequences, roughly 58% occurring once; the ten biggest clones make up over 30%. The specimen was blood. All receptors derive from a man aged 55 to 69 in good health.

With respect to this clonotype: The junction shows a germline mismatch at one end, possibly a read error. The CDR3 nucleotides read TGTGCCAGTAGTTTAAGTGGGACAGGGAGCCGATACGAGCAGTACTTC. This codes for CASSLSGTGSRYEQYF. This chain uses TRBV28 with TRBJ2-7; TRBD1 matches at 9 bases. Per the germline V gene, CDR1 is MDHEN and CDR2 is SYDVKM. This CDR3 has 16 residues.

The V call is TRBV3-1, the J call TRBJ1-4; no firm D call. This CDR3 is 15 amino acids long. Germline lookup yields CDR1 LGHDT and CDR2 YNNKEL (reference sequence). The V end was cut by 0 bases, the J end by 1 base, with 6 bases between. In nucleotides, the CDR3 is TGTGCCAGCAGCCAAGATCTGGAAACTAATGAAAAACTGTTTTTT. It is translated as CASSQDLETNEKLFF.